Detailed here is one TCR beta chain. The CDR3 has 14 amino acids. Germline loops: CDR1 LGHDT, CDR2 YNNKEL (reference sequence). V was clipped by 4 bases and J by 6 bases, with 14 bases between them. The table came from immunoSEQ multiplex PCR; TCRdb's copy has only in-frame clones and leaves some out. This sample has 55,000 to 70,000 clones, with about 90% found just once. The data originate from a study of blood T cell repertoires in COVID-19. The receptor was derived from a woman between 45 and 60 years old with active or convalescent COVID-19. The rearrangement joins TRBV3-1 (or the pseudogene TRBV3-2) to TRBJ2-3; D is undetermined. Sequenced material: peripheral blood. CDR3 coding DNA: TGTGCCAGCAGCCCCAAAAAAAGCCCCGATACGCAGTATTTT. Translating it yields CASSPKKSPDTQYF.